The 5 T cell receptor beta chains below all came from one sample that was sequenced in a study of T cells in Graves' hyperthyroidism and ophthalmopathy. The TCR beta CDR3 regions underwent amplification using RNA transcripts as the source. TCR CDR3 underwent first-round RT-PCR with the HTBI primer set. TCRdb reanalysed the multiplex PCR reads using MiXCR and keeps one entry per CDR3 protein. The table shows about 270,000 distinct CDR3 sequences, with around 15% occurring only once. Material for sequencing was blood. Every receptor here comes from a woman aged 50 to 65 with Graves' hyperthyroidism that later progressed to Graves' ophthalmopathy.

The chain combines TRBV6-1 with TRBJ2-1, with D possibly being TRBD1 or TRBD2 (6 bases each). Germline CDR1 is MNHNS and CDR2 is SASEGT. The CDR3 sequence is 18 residues long. The V and J ends lost 8 bases and 3 bases respectively, with 26 bases between them. CDR3 bases: TGTGCCAGCCCCCTGACCCGGGGGCCGGTTAATGTCTACAATGAGCAGTTCTTC. It is translated as CASPLTRGPVNVYNEQFF.

This chain joins TRBV5-1 and TRBJ2-2, with TRBD1 matching 11 bases. This CDR3 contains 16 residues. Germline-derived CDR1 and CDR2 are SGHRS and YFSETQ. Germline trimming cut 5 bases from V and 7 bases from J; bases unmatched to any gene: 10. The CDR3 loop reads CASSRQPDRGLGELFF. The CDR3 DNA reads as TGCGCCAGCAGTCGCCAACCGGACAGGGGGCTCGGGGAGCTGTTTTTT.

This clonotype was seen a handful of times. The chain recombines TRBV19 with TRBJ1-1; 7 bases are shared with TRBD1. The germline V gene encodes CDR1 LNHDA and CDR2 SQIVND (reference sequence). The trim removed 8 bases at V and 2 bases at J, leaving 14 bases unmatched. The CDR3 has 16 amino acids. CDR3 amino acids: CASHGSYGTDNTEAFF. As DNA, the CDR3 is TGTGCCAGTCATGGGAGCTACGGGACAGACAACACTGAAGCTTTCTTT.

This rearrangement joins TRBV15 to TRBJ1-4; D possibly corresponds to TRBD1 (5 bases). Germline V lookup: CDR1 LNHNV, CDR2 YYDKDF (reference sequence). The length of the CDR3 is 15 residues. Trimming pared 0 bases from V and 7 bases from J, leaving 12 bases between. The CDR3: CATSRDGAGFEKLFF. The CDR3 DNA reads TGTGCCACCAGCAGAGACGGGGCGGGTTTTGAAAAACTGTTTTTT.

V usage is TRBV7-8 and J usage is TRBJ2-2; 10 bases agree with TRBD2. The CDR3 is made up of 17 amino acids. V shed 2 bases and J 1 base; nucleotides not matched to a gene: 4. The germline V gene has CDR1 SGHVS and CDR2 FQNEAQ. For the CDR3, the DNA is TGTGCCAGCAGCTTAACCCGGACTAGCGGGAACACCGGGGAGCTGTTTTTT. Encoded protein: CASSLTRTSGNTGELFF.